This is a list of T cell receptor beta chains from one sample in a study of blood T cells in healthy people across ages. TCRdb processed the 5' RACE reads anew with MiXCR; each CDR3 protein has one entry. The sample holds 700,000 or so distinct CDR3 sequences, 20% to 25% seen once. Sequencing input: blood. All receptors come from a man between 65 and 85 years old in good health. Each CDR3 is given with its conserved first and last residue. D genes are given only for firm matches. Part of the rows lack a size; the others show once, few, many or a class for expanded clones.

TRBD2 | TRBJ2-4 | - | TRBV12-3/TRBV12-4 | CASNLRGDGIQYF | TGTGCCAGCAATTTGCGGGGGGACGGCATTCAGTACTTC
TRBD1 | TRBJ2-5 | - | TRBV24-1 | CATSDPDRGQYQETQYF | TGTGCCACCAGTGACCCGGACAGGGGCCAGTACCAAGAGACCCAGTACTTC
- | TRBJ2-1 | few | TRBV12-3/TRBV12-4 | CASSPRSGQSYNEQFF | TGTGCCAGCAGTCCCCGCAGCGGCCAGAGCTACAATGAGCAGTTCTTC
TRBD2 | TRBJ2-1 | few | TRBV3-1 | CASSQFSGGYNEQFF | TGTGCCAGCAGCCAATTCAGCGGGGGCTACAATGAGCAGTTCTTC
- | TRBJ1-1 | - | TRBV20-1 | CSARDRAGAEAFF | TGCAGTGCTAGAGATCGGGCAGGGGCTGAAGCTTTCTTT
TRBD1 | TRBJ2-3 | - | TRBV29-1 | CSVLQGATDTQYF | TGCAGCGTATTACAGGGGGCAACAGATACGCAGTATTTT
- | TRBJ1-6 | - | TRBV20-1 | CSAPGGVRGSYNSPLHF | TGCAGTGCCCCAGGCGGGGTACGCGGGTCCTATAATTCACCCCTCCACTTT
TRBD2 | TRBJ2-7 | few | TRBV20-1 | CSAQATPGTSGVYEQYF | TGCAGTGCTCAAGCGACCCCCGGGACTAGCGGGGTCTACGAGCAGTACTTC
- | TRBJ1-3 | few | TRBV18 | CASSPRLYGNTIYF | TGTGCCAGCTCACCACGACTATATGGAAACACCATATATTTT
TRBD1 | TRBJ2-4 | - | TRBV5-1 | CASSPDRATLAKNIQYF | TGCGCCAGCAGCCCCGACAGGGCAACATTAGCCAAAAACATTCAGTACTTC
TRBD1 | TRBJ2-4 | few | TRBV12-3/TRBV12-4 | CASSKQGYDTYF | TGTGCCAGCAGTAAACAGGGGTATGATACCTACTTC
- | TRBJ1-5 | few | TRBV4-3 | CASSQLRGLEPQHF | TGCGCCAGCAGCCAACTCAGGGGATTAGAGCCCCAGCATTTT
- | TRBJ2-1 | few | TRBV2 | CASSMGLQIHEQFF | TGTGCCAGCAGCATGGGACTGCAAATCCATGAGCAGTTCTTC
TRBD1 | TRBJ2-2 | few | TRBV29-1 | CSVRTGVDTGELFF | TGCAGCGTCCGGACAGGCGTGGACACCGGGGAGCTGTTTTTT
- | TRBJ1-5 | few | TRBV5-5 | CASSFKPNSNQPQHF | TGTGCCAGCAGCTTTAAGCCGAATAGCAATCAGCCCCAGCATTTT
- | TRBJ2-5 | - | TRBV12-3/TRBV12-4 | CASTQTRLQETQYF | TGTGCCAGCACCCAGACGCGTCTCCAAGAGACCCAGTACTTC
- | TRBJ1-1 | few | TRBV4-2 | CAAEGGNEAFF | TGTGCCGCGGAAGGGGGAAATGAAGCTTTCTTT
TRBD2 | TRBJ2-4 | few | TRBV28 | CASSGQRGLAKNIQYF | TGTGCCAGCAGTGGGCAGCGGGGTCTAGCCAAAAACATTCAGTACTTC
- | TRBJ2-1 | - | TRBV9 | CASSVGGMAGNEQFF | TGTGCCAGCAGCGTAGGGGGGATGGCGGGCAATGAGCAGTTCTTC
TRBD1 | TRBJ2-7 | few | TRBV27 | CASSFLGQGSDEQYF | TGTGCCAGCAGTTTCCTAGGACAGGGGTCCGACGAGCAGTACTTC
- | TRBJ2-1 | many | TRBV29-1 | CSVDLYLNEQFF | TGCAGCGTTGATCTGTATCTCAATGAGCAGTTCTTC
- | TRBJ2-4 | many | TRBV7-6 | CASSFLERDIQYF | TGTGCCAGCAGCTTCCTCGAAAGGGACATTCAGTACTTC
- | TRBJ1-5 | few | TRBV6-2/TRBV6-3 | CASRHGGFSNQPQPF | TGTGCCAGCCGACACGGCGGCTTCAGCAATCAGCCCCAGCCTTTT
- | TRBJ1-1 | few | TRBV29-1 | CSVEGRGRTTENTEAFF | TGCAGCGTTGAAGGCCGGGGTAGGACAACCGAGAACACTGAAGCTTTCTTT
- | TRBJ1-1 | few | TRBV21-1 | CASSTGGPAGAFF | TGTGCCAGCAGCACGGGCGGGCCGGCTGGGGCTTTCTTT
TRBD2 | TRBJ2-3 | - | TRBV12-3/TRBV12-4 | CASRPRRGGTDTQYF | TGTGCCAGCAGGCCTCGGCGGGGGGGAACAGATACGCAGTATTTT
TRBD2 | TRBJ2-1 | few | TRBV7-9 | CASSKPQAGGKSSYNEQFF | TGTGCCAGCAGCAAACCTCAAGCGGGGGGCAAAAGCTCCTACAATGAGCAGTTCTTC
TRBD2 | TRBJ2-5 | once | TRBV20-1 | CSARGLADYGQYF | TGCAGTGCTAGGGGACTAGCGGACTACGGGCAGTACTTC
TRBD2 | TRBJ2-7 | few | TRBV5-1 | CASRPTSGGGYEQYF | TGCGCCAGCAGGCCAACTAGCGGGGGAGGTTACGAGCAGTACTTC
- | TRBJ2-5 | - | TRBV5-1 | CASSSSGGNYQETQYF | TGCGCCAGCAGCTCGTCTGGGGGGAACTATCAAGAGACCCAGTACTTC
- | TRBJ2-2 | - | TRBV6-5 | CASRLTNTGELFF | TGTGCCAGCAGACTCACAAACACCGGGGAGCTGTTTTTT
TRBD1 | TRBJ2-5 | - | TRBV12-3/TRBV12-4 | CASNSTGDFGTQYF | TGTGCCAGCAATTCGACAGGGGATTTTGGGACCCAGTACTTC
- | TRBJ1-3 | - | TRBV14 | CASSRGRGNTIYF | TGTGCCAGCAGCCGGGGGCGTGGAAACACCATATATTTT
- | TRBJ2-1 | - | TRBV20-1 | CSARGWAMQETRYF | TGCAGTGCTAGAGGTTGGGCCATGCAAGAGACCCGGTACTTC
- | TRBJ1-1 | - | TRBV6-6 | CASSQDSALEAFF | TGTGCCAGCAGCCAGGACAGTGCGCTAGAAGCTTTCTTT
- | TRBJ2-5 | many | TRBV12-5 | CASGLRETQYF | TGTGCTAGTGGTTTGAGGGAGACCCAGTACTTC
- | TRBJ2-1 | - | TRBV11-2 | CASSSYALSRGSYNEQFF | TGTGCCAGCAGCTCGTACGCCCTCTCACGAGGGTCCTACAATGAGCAGTTCTTC
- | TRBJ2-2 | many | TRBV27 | CASSFAGLSGTGELFF | TGTGCCAGCAGTTTCGCGGGGCTCTCGGGCACCGGGGAGCTGTTTTTT
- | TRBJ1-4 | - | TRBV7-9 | CASSLGGGVGLGEKLFF | TGTGCCAGCAGCTTAGGGGGTGGAGTCGGACTCGGTGAAAAACTGTTTTTT
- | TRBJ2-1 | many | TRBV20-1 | CSATEYAEQFF | TGCAGTGCTACGGAGTATGCTGAGCAGTTCTTC
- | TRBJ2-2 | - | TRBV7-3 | CASSLTMAGRTGELFF | TGTGCCAGCAGCTTAACGATGGCGGGACGGACCGGGGAGCTGTTTTTT
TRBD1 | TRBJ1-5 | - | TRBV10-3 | CAISGTGGDQPQHF | TGTGCCATCAGCGGGACAGGGGGAGATCAGCCCCAGCATTTT